This TCR beta chain comes out of a study of blood T cell repertoires in COVID-19. Looking at the study overall: Researchers got acute and convalescent COVID-19 samples from the United States, Italy and Spain. Sources were T cells, B-cell-depleted T cells, or PBMCs; the material itself was cDNA or gDNA.

In the authors' methods: Nucleated cell counts were estimated from reference gene primer amplification. Clones were read by immunoSEQ multiplex PCR, and TCRdb kept only the in-frame ones, dropping some. Clonal size and the V and J genes are those of that table, whereas D and trimming came from the DNA. The table lists 200,000 to 250,000 clones, 80% to 85% of them singletons. Sequencing used peripheral blood. The clonotype originates from a woman in her twenties or thirties who had recovered from COVID-19.

The chain's CDR3 is CASSTRGGGYTF. As DNA, the CDR3 is TGTGCCAGCAGCACCCGAGGAGGCGGCTACACCTTC. J is TRBJ1-2 and V is TRBV9; D call uncertain. Germline assignment: CDR1 SGDLS and CDR2 YYNGEE. The CDR3 loop spans 12 amino acids. The ends were cut back, 4 bases at V and 8 bases at J, with 12 bases in the middle.